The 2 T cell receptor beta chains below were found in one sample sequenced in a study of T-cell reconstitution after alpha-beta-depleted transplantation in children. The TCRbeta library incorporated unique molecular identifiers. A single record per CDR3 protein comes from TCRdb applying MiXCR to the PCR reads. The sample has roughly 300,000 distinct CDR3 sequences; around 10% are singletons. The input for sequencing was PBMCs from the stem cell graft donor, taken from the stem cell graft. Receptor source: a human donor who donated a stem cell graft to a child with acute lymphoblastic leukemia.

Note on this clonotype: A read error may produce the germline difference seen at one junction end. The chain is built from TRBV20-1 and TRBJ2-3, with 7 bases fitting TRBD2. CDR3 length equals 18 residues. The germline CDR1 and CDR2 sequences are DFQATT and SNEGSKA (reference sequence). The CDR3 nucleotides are TGCGGTGCCGCACAGGAAGCGGGATTTGGGCGTCACACAGATACGCAGTATTTT. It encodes CGAAQEAGFGRHTDTQYF.

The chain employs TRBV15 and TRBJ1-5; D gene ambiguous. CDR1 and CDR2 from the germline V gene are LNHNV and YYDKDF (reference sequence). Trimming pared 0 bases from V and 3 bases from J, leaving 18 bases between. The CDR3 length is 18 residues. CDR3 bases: TGTGCCACCAGCAGAGATCGAGTGTTGAGGCAACCCAATCAGCCCCAGCATTTT. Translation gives CATSRDRVLRQPNQPQHF.